This T cell receptor (beta chain) comes out of a study of low-dose radiotherapy and immunotherapy resistance in tumors. Study context: The study delivered 0.5 Gy per fraction every 2 weeks to Cohort 1, totaling 6.5 Gy. Intravenous administration to patients comprised nivolumab at 240 mg every two weeks and ipilimumab at 1 mg/kg every six weeks.

The table lists this clonotype with many counts. V lost 6 bases, J lost 0 bases, and 18 bases stayed unmatched. Germline loops: CDR1 MDHEN, CDR2 SYDVKM. This CDR3 has 19 residues. The time point denotes: before trial treatment. Administered to the donors were nivolumab, ipilimumab, aspirin, low-dose cyclophosphamide and low-dose radiotherapy. TRAV- and TRBV-specific primers, spanning alpha and beta chains, primed first-strand cDNA. The TCRs were subjected to amplification over approximately 19 PCR cycles employing a constant-region primer in conjunction with a V-primer adapter. Amplification of the isolated mRNA used in vitro transcription. From the reads, TCRdb called clonotypes with MiXCR, one entry per CDR3 protein. The profile shows 75,000 to 95,000 distinct CDR3 sequences, under 10% of them singletons.

Sequenced here: PBMCs, sampled before treatment. The receptor was isolated from a male donor with prostate cancer. The chain recombines TRBV28 with TRBJ2-3; 7 positions match TRBD2. CDR3 sequence (DNA): TGTGCCAGCAGCCCATACGGGGGAGGGTCGTATCCTAGCACAGATACGCAGTATTTT. It codes for CASSPYGGGSYPSTDTQYF.